The 16 T cell receptor beta chains reported below all come from one sample, sequenced in a study of type 1 regulatory T cells. One entry per CDR3 protein results from TCRdb running MiXCR on the reads. The sample contains approximately 97,000 distinct CDR3 sequences, about a third of which appear only once. Specimen: CD4+ T cells, either the whole sample or a sorted fraction (not recorded which). These receptors all come from a human donor in good health.

This sequence joins TRBV30 and TRBJ2-5; D is undetermined. Germline-derived CDR1 and CDR2 are GTSNPN and SVGIG (reference sequence). Between the trimmed V and J ends, which lost 2 bases and 4 bases, there was a span of 11 bases. This CDR3 spans 13 amino acids. CDR3 protein: CAWSLRQGETQYF. The DNA for the CDR3 is TGTGCCTGGAGTCTACGACAAGGAGAGACCCAGTACTTC.

V and J are TRBV11-2 and TRBJ1-4, with TRBD1 identical over 8 bases. V lost 4 bases and J lost 4; bases outside the gene matches: 8. The CDR3 length is 16 residues. Per the germline V gene, CDR1 is SGHAT and CDR2 is FQNNGV. In nucleotides, the CDR3 is TGTGCCAGCAGCTCCCTCAGGGGGCAGGGTAATGAAAAACTGTTTTTT. This gives the protein CASSSLRGQGNEKLFF.

This clonotype was observed at least ten times. J is TRBJ2-5 and V is TRBV5-1; 8 bases match TRBD2. J lost 4 bases, V lost 0 bases, and 5 bases had no gene match. Germline CDR1 and CDR2: SGHRS and YFSETQ. There are 15 residues in the CDR3. The CDR3 region has the DNA TGCGCCAGCAGCTTGGTAGGGCTAGCGGGAGAGACCCAGTACTTC. This gives the protein CASSLVGLAGETQYF.

CDR3 residues: CASSFERGLKNIQYF. The CDR3 nucleotides read TGTGCCAGCAGTTTCGAAAGGGGCCTGAAAAACATTCAGTACTTC. This chain joins TRBV12-3 or TRBV12-4 and TRBJ2-4; TRBD1 is a possible D gene (5 bases). The germline V and J ends were trimmed by 3 bases and 4 bases, with 13 bases remaining between them. The CDR3 runs to 15 residues.

The CDR3 DNA reads TGTGCCAGCAGTGTAATACGGACATACTCAACTAATGAAAAACTGTTTTTT. It encodes CASSVIRTYSTNEKLFF. The chain employs TRBV6-1 and TRBJ1-4, with D maybe TRBD1 (5 bases). CDR3 length: 17 residues. V was shortened by 4 bases and J by 0 bases, with 15 bases between the two germline ends. Looked up from germline, CDR1 is MNHNS and CDR2 is SASEGT.

V is TRBV20-1 and J is TRBJ2-1; 9 bases align to TRBD2. Germline loops: CDR1 DFQATT, CDR2 SNEGSKA (reference sequence). The CDR3 extends over 14 amino acids. The V segment lost 6 bases and the J segment 3 bases; nucleotides outside the gene matches: 6. Here the CDR3 reads CSAHPSGIYNEQFF. The CDR3 DNA reads as TGCAGTGCACACCCTAGCGGGATCTACAATGAGCAGTTCTTC.

The V gene is TRBV9, the J gene TRBJ2-7; 11 bases are shared with TRBD2. The germline V gene has CDR1 SGDLS and CDR2 YYNGEE. This CDR3 is 15 amino acids long. V lost 2 bases to trimming and J lost 2 bases; unmatched junction nucleotides: 3. The CDR3 here is CASSVGTSGTYEQYF. The CDR3 coding sequence is TGTGCCAGCAGCGTTGGGACTAGCGGCACCTACGAGCAGTACTTC.

V is TRBV5-4 and J is TRBJ2-5; 8 bases line up with TRBD2. There are 14 residues in the CDR3. From germline, CDR1 is SGHNT and CDR2 YYREEE (reference sequence). The trim removed 3 bases at V and 5 bases at J, leaving 6 bases unmatched. As DNA, the CDR3 is TGTGCCAGCAGCTCCAAGCGGGAGCGGGAGACCCAGTACTTC. Amino acid sequence: CASSSKRERETQYF.

Note on this clonotype: One end of the junction varies from germline; a read error may be responsible. This sequence joins TRBV4-1 and TRBJ1-1; D may be TRBD1 (5 bases). The CDR3 has 15 amino acids. Germline V gene sequence: CDR1 MGHRA, CDR2 YSYEKL. CDR3 bases: TGCGCCAGCGGCCAAGCTTCCCAGGGAGGCACTGAAGCTTTCTTT. Protein product: CASGQASQGGTEAFF.

In its sample, this clonotype was seen a few times. This chain uses TRBV20-1 with TRBJ2-6, with 7 nucleotides matching TRBD1. Germline CDR1 DFQATT, CDR2 SNEGSKA (reference sequence). CDR3 length: 16 amino acids. V shed 1 base, J shed 0 bases, and the junction held 3 bases outside the gene matches. This CDR3 is CSARGDSRSGANVLTF. The CDR3 DNA reads as TGCAGTGCTAGAGGGGACAGTCGCTCTGGGGCCAACGTCCTGACTTTC.

V and J are TRBV5-1 and TRBJ2-7, with D possibly being TRBD2 (6 bases). There are 15 residues in the CDR3. The germline V gene has CDR1 SGHRS and CDR2 YFSETQ. V lost 4 bases, J lost 0 bases, and 14 bases lay in between. The chain's CDR3 is CASSDGFGGSYEQYF. The CDR3 DNA is TGCGCCAGCAGCGACGGATTCGGGGGCTCCTACGAGCAGTACTTC.

The table lists this clonotype with a count of one. This rearrangement joins TRBV29-1 to TRBJ2-2; D perhaps matches TRBD1 (5 bases). CDR1 is SQVTM, CDR2 ANQGSEA, per germline. The CDR3 totals 11 residues. V was pared by 3 bases and J by 6 bases, with 5 bases between. The CDR3 spells CSVEGPGELFF. CDR3 in DNA: TGCAGCGTTGAGGGGCCCGGGGAGCTGTTTTTT.

This clonotype has only a few counts. The rearrangement joins TRBV18 to TRBJ2-4; weak D call: TRBD1 (6 bases). The CDR3 length is 16 residues. Germline V gives CDR1 KGHSH, CDR2 LQKENI. Trimming took off 3 bases at V and 3 bases at J, with 15 bases between the two ends. CDR3 in DNA: TGTGCCAGCTCACCGGGGGCAGGATGGGACAAAAACATTCAGTACTTC. Its translation: CASSPGAGWDKNIQYF.

There are a few counts of this clonotype. The rearrangement uses TRBV27 and TRBJ2-5; 9 nucleotides agree with TRBD1. CDR3 length equals 16 residues. The ends lost 7 bases at V and 4 bases at J; junction bases unmatched: 13. Germline V gene lookup returns CDR1 MNHEY and CDR2 SMNVEV (reference sequence). CDR3 in DNA: TGTGCCAGCACGGACAGGGGCCCTGTCAGGGGAGAGACCCAGTACTTC. This sequence encodes CASTDRGPVRGETQYF.

The chain recombines TRBV4-3 with TRBJ1-4; 7 bases match TRBD1. CDR1 LGHNA and CDR2 YSLEER come from the germline V gene. The CDR3 covers 15 residues. V was pared by 3 bases and J by 8 bases, with 9 bases of the junction left unmatched. The chain's CDR3 is CASSQTGQAGEKLFF. The CDR3 DNA sequence: TGCGCCAGCAGCCAGACCGGACAGGCGGGGGAAAAACTGTTTTTT.

The gene calls are TRBV12-3 or TRBV12-4 and TRBJ2-1, with 10 nucleotides matching TRBD2. With 3 bases clipped from V and 0 bases from J, the junction kept 11 bases outside the gene matches. The CDR3 is 19 residues long. In nucleotides, the CDR3 is TGTGCCAGCAGTTTTAGCCTAGCGGGAGCCCTGAGCTCCTACAATGAGCAGTTCTTC. Protein sequence: CASSFSLAGALSSYNEQFF.